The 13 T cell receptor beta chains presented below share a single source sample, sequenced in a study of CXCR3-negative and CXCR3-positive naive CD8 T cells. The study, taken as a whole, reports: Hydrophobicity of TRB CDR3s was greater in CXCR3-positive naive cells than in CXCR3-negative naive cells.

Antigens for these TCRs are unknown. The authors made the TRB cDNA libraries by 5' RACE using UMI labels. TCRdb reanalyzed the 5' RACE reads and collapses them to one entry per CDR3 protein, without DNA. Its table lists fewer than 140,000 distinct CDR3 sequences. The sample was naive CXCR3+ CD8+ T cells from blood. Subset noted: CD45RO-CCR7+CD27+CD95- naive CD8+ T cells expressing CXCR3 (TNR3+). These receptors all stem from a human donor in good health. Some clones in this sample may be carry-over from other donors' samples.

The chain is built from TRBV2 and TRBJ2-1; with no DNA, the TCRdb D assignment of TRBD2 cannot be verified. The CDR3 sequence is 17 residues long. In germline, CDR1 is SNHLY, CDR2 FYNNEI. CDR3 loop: CASSGTSGTFRGNEQFF.

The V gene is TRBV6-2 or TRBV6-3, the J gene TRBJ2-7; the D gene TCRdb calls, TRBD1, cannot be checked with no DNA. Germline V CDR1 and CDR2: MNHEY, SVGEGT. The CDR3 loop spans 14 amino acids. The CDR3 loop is CASSYTTPSSEQYF.

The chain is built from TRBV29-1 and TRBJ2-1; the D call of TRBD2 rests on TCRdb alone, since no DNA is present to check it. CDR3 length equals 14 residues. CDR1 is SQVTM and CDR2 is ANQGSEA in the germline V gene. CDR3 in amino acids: CSVRLTSEVDEQFF.

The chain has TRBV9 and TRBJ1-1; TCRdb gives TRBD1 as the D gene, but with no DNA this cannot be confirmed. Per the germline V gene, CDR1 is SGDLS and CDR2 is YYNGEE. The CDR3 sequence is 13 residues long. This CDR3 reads CASTTGPGTEAFF. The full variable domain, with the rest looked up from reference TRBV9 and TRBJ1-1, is DSGVTQTPKHLITATGQRVTLRCSPRSGDLSVYWYQQSLDQGLQFLIQYYNGEERAKGNILERFSAQQFPDLHSELNLSSLELGDSALYFCASTTGPGTEAFFGQGTRLTVV.

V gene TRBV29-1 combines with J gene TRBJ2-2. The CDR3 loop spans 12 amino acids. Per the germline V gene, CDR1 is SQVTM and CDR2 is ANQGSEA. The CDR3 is CSAELTTGELFF.

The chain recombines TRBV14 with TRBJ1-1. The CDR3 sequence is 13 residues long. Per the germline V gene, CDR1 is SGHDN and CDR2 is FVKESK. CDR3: CASSQEPPGEAFF.

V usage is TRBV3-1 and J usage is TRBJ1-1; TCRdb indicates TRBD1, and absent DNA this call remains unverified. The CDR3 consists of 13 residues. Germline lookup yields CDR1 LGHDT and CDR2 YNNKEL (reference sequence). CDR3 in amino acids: CASTDTGYTEAFF.

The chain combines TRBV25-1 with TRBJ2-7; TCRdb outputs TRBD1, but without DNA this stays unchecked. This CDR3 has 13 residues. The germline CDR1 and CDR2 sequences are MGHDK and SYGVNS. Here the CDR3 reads CASSERGIYEQYF.

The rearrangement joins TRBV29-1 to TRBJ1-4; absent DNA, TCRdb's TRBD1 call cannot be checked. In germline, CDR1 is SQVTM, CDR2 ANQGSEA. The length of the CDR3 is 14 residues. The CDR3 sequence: CSVERTGMGEKLFF.

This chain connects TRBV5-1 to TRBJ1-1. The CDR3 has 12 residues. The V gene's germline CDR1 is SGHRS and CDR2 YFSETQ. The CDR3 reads CASSLTRGEAFF.

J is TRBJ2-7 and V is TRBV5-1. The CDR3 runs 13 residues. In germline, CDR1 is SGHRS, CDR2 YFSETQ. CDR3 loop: CASSLEVSSEQYF. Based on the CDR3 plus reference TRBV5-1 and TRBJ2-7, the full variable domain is KAGVTQTPRYLIKTRGQQVTLSCSPISGHRSVSWYQQTPGQGLQFLFEYFSETQRNKGNFPGRFSGRQFSNSRSEMNVSTLELGDSALYLCASSLEVSSEQYFGPGTRLTVT.

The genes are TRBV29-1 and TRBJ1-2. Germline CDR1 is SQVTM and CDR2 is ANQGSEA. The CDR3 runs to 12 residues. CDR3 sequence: CSVEAQLYGYTF.

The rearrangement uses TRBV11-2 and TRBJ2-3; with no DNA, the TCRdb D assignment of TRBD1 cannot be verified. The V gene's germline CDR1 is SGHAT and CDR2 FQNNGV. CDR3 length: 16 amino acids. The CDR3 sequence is CASSLDLVMTGDTQYF.